This T cell receptor beta chain was observed in a study of vaccination and CD4 T cells after COVID-19. Turning to the study itself: Six males and four females, two of them Hispanic, were enrolled as convalescents. Overlapping spike peptides of SARS-CoV-2, HCoV-NL63, HCoV-OC43 and HCoV-229E stimulated the cells.

The Oncomine TCR Beta short-read assay generated sequence data from the DNA of cultured CD4+ T cells. TCRdb redid the calling of the PCR reads with MiXCR, one entry per CDR3 protein. Of roughly 20,000 distinct CDR3 sequences listed, roughly 71% are singletons. The treatment: roughly ten-day PBMC culture with coronavirus spike peptide pools or control peptides (ViraFEST assay). The PCR-positive dates, March through December 2020, came before the US Alpha, Beta and Delta variants. Researchers reported culturing approximately 2 million PBMCs per well with roughly 10 IU/ml IL-2 and 8 to 10 ug/ml peptide pools. Remarks on this clonotype: The antigen remains unidentified.

The J segment lost 9 bases and the V segment lost 5 bases, leaving 4 bases of the junction unmatched. CDR1 is LGHDT and CDR2 is YNNKEL in the germline V gene (reference sequence). The CDR3 is 13 residues long. Source material: CD4+ T cells from blood, cultured in vitro. This clonotype originated in a human donor who had recovered from COVID-19. This rearrangement joins TRBV3-1 to TRBJ2-3; the match to TRBD2 covers 11 bases. The CDR3 here is CASSTVAGGTQYF. The DNA for the CDR3 is TGTGCCAGCAGCACGGTAGCGGGAGGGACGCAGTATTTT.